These T cell receptor beta chains were read from a single sample in a study of radiotherapy plus CTLA-4 blockade in lung cancer. The protocol was immunoSEQ multiplex PCR, while the TCRdb copy is restricted to in-frame clones and leaves out a portion. The top ten hold 0.75% to 1% of the sample, which has roughly 86,000 clones, around 86% seen once. The sequenced sample was peripheral blood, obtained from a patient treated with radiotherapy plus ipilimumab. These receptors were taken from a human donor with non-small cell lung cancer who had stable disease on radiotherapy plus ipilimumab. Each CDR3 is given with its conserved first and last residue. A D gene is named only where the DNA matches it firmly. Where a row states a size, it is once, few, many or the class of an expanded clone; other rows omit it.

V: TRBV11-1; J: TRBJ2-6; size: .; D: TRBD2; length: 17; DNA: TGTGCCAGCAGCTTACTAGCGGGAAGCTCTGGGGCCAACGTCCTGACTTTC; CDR3: CASSLLAGSSGANVLTF
V: TRBV5-1; J: TRBJ2-7; size: .; D: .; length: 13; DNA: TGCGCCAGCAGCTTAAGCAGATCCTACGAGCAGTACTTC; CDR3: CASSLSRSYEQYF
V: TRBV19; J: TRBJ2-3; size: .; D: TRBD2; length: 16; DNA: TGTGCCAGTAGTATGGCGGGGGGGCCCTTCACAGATACGCAGTATTTT; CDR3: CASSMAGGPFTDTQYF
V: TRBV6-5; J: TRBJ1-1; size: .; D: .; length: 13; DNA: TGTGCCAGCAGCTTCAGCCTGAACACTGAAGCTTTCTTT; CDR3: CASSFSLNTEAFF
V: TRBV5-7; J: TRBJ2-7; size: .; D: .; length: 13; DNA: TGTGCCAGCAGCTTGCACGGGTCTCATGAGCAGTACTTC; CDR3: CASSLHGSHEQYF
V: TRBV7-2; J: TRBJ1-1; size: .; D: .; length: 16; DNA: TGTGCCAGCTTCGGAGGGAGGCTCGGTCGGAACACTGAAGCTTTCTTT; CDR3: CASFGGRLGRNTEAFF
V: TRBV18; J: TRBJ1-3; size: once; D: .; length: 16; DNA: TGTGCCAGCTCACCTACCTGGGACTCCTCTGGAAACACCATATATTTT; CDR3: CASSPTWDSSGNTIYF
V: TRBV28; J: TRBJ1-1; size: .; D: .; length: 11; DNA: TGTGCCAGCAGCGTGAACACTGAAGCTTTCTTT; CDR3: CASSVNTEAFF
V: TRBV15; J: TRBJ2-5; size: .; D: .; length: 14; DNA: TGTGCCACCAGCGACCAGGGATTTGGGGAGACCCAGTACTTC; CDR3: CATSDQGFGETQYF
V: TRBV14; J: TRBJ2-2; size: few; D: .; length: 17; DNA: TGTGCCAGCAGCCAAGATGGCACACGTCGAATCACCGGGGAGCTGTTTTTT; CDR3: CASSQDGTRRITGELFF
V: TRBV28; J: TRBJ2-7; size: .; D: TRBD2; length: 13; DNA: TGTGCCAGCAGAGGACTAGCGACCTACGAGCAGTACTTC; CDR3: CASRGLATYEQYF
V: TRBV4-1; J: TRBJ1-5; size: once; D: .; length: 14; DNA: TGCGCCAGCAGCCCCCGGGCCCTCAATCAGCCCCAGCATTTT; CDR3: CASSPRALNQPQHF
V: TRBV5-1; J: TRBJ2-1; size: .; D: .; length: 15; DNA: TGCGCCAGCAGCTTGCCCGGGACCACCTACAATGAGCAGTTCTTC; CDR3: CASSLPGTTYNEQFF
V: TRBV7-9; J: TRBJ2-2; size: .; D: .; length: 14; DNA: TGTGCCAGCAGCTCCAATACAGGCACCGGGGAGCTGTTTTTT; CDR3: CASSSNTGTGELFF
V: TRBV20-1; J: TRBJ2-5; size: .; D: .; length: 10; DNA: TGCAGTGCCTTCTATGGGACCCAGTACTTC; CDR3: CSAFYGTQYF
V: TRBV6-6; J: TRBJ1-6; size: .; D: .; length: 13; DNA: TGTGCCAGCAGCTCGGACGGTTTTTCGGCCCTCCACTTT; CDR3: CASSSDGFSALHF
V: TRBV18; J: TRBJ2-3; size: .; D: TRBD2; length: 16; DNA: TGTGCCAGCTCACCAGAGGTAGCGGGGGGCACAGATACGCAGTATTTT; CDR3: CASSPEVAGGTDTQYF